These T cell receptor beta chains were read from a single sample in a study of radiation and T cells in renal cell carcinoma. The method was immunoSEQ multiplex PCR; TCRdb's version includes in-frame clones alone and lacks a portion of them. The repertoire consists of 55,000 to 65,000 clones, with roughly three quarters occurring once and the leading ten covering approximately 6.8%. This sample comprised blood, obtained from a patient whose treatment included radiotherapy and nephrectomy. The receptors derive from a man aged 55 to 70 with renal cell carcinoma. Each CDR3 is given with its conserved first and last residue. Fields, in order: J gene, clone size, V gene, D gene, CDR3 DNA, CDR3 protein. The D gene is left open where the match is weak. A clone size is listed for some rows: how often the clone was seen (once, few, many), or a class if it is expanded.

TRBJ2-5,NA,TRBV30,NA,TGTGCCTGGAGTGTACTGAAGACCCAGTACTTC,CAWSVLKTQYF
TRBJ2-5,NA,TRBV7-2,NA,TGTGCCAGCACTCCCAAAGAGACCCAGTACTTC,CASTPKETQYF
TRBJ1-1,NA,TRBV18,NA,TGTGCCAGCTCGCTCGGGATTACGGGGAACACTGAAGCTTTCTTT,CASSLGITGNTEAFF
TRBJ1-4,NA,TRBV6-4,TRBD1,TGTGCCAGCAGTGACACCCCGGGACAGGGGAGAGAAAAACTGTTTTTT,CASSDTPGQGREKLFF
TRBJ2-1,NA,TRBV7-9,TRBD2,TGTGCCAGCAGCCTAGCCCGGCTAGCGGGAGGGACGGGGTACAATGAGCAGTTCTTC,CASSLARLAGGTGYNEQFF
TRBJ2-5,NA,TRBV9,NA,TGTGCCAGCAGCACCTTGACCACGGGAGCAGAGACCCAGTACTTC,CASSTLTTGAETQYF
TRBJ2-1,NA,TRBV7-2,NA,TGTGCCAGCAGCCCCCGGCAGTACAATGAGCAGTTCTTC,CASSPRQYNEQFF
TRBJ2-5,NA,TRBV30,TRBD1,TGTGCCTGGAGTAACGACAGGGGGAAAGAGACCCAGTACTTC,CAWSNDRGKETQYF
TRBJ1-2,NA,TRBV4-2,NA,TGTGCCAGCAGCACCCACAGGGAGGATGGCTACACCTTC,CASSTHREDGYTF
TRBJ2-3,NA,TRBV5-1,NA,TGCGCCAGCAGCTCAGTACGGGACACCCGCGGGATGACGCAGTATTTT,CASSSVRDTRGMTQYF
TRBJ2-3,NA,TRBV30,NA,TGTGCCTGGAGTCATAAGGGACTCTTCGGTGATACGCAGTATTTT,CAWSHKGLFGDTQYF
TRBJ1-1,once,TRBV6-1,NA,TGTGCCAGCAGTATCGACAGAAACACTGAAGCTTTCTTT,CASSIDRNTEAFF
TRBJ2-5,NA,TRBV2,NA,TGTGCCAGCAGTGAAGCGCCGGGACGGGAGACCCAGTACTTC,CASSEAPGRETQYF
TRBJ1-1,NA,TRBV25-1,NA,TGTGCCAGCAGTGAATTCTTGAACACTGAAGCTTTCTTT,CASSEFLNTEAFF
TRBJ1-2,NA,TRBV19,NA,TGTGCCAGTAGTAAGGGCGCGCCGGTTGGCTACACCTTC,CASSKGAPVGYTF
TRBJ1-6,NA,TRBV7-9,NA,TGTGCCAGCAGCTTAGACTGGGACTATAATTCACCCCTCCACTTT,CASSLDWDYNSPLHF
TRBJ1-5,few,TRBV4-3,NA,TGCGCCAGCAGCCAAGAGTACGGACAGCCCCAGCATTTT,CASSQEYGQPQHF
TRBJ1-2,NA,TRBV19,NA,TGTGCCAGTAGTATAGACCGCGACATAAACTATGGCTACACCTTC,CASSIDRDINYGYTF
TRBJ1-2,once,TRBV4-1,NA,TGCGCCAGCAGCCAAGATAGCAGACAGCCCGTCTATGGCTACACCTTC,CASSQDSRQPVYGYTF
TRBJ1-1,few,TRBV2,NA,TGTGCCAGCAATGGGAACACTGAAGCTTTCTTT,CASNGNTEAFF
TRBJ2-2,few,TRBV7-9,TRBD1,TGTGCCAGCATTCCCGACAGGGGAGGAACCGGGGAGCTGTTTTTT,CASIPDRGGTGELFF
TRBJ2-2,NA,TRBV2,NA,TGTGCCAGCAGCCACATGACCGGGGAGCTGTTTTTT,CASSHMTGELFF
TRBJ1-4,NA,TRBV29-1,NA,TGCAGCGGGGTGACAGCCGACGGTGAAAAACTGTTTTTT,CSGVTADGEKLFF
TRBJ2-2,NA,TRBV27,NA,TGTGCCAGCAGTTTGGAGGCCGTGGCCGGGGAGCTGTTTTTT,CASSLEAVAGELFF
TRBJ2-2,NA,TRBV7-3,NA,TGTGCCAGCAGCTCAAACAAGCCCGGGGAGCTGTTTTTT,CASSSNKPGELFF
TRBJ1-2,NA,TRBV30,TRBD1,TGTGCCTTATCCCGGGACAGGGGATACTCTAACTATGGCTACACCTTC,CALSRDRGYSNYGYTF
TRBJ2-1,NA,TRBV5-1,NA,TGCGCCAGCAGGTCACTCCCGGATTTGGATGAGCAGTTCTTC,CASRSLPDLDEQFF
TRBJ1-4,NA,TRBV28,NA,TGTGCCAGCAGTCGGGTGGGAAAACTGTTTTTT,CASSRVGKLFF
TRBJ1-5,few,TRBV4-2,TRBD1,TGTGCCAGCAGCCAAGTGCCAGGGGGCGCGTCTCAGCCCCAGCATTTT,CASSQVPGGASQPQHF
TRBJ2-7,NA,TRBV19,NA,TGTGCCAGTAGTATTCCTGGGGAGTACGAGCAGTACTTC,CASSIPGEYEQYF
TRBJ2-1,NA,TRBV7-8,TRBD2,TGTGCCAGCAGCTCCTCAAAAGAAGGCGGGGGATCAGATGAGCAGTTCTTC,CASSSSKEGGGSDEQFF
TRBJ2-1,NA,TRBV7-3,TRBD2,TGTGCCAGCAGCTTAATGGGGCTAGCGGACAATGAGCAGTTCTTC,CASSLMGLADNEQFF
TRBJ2-1,NA,TRBV18,NA,TGTGCCAGCTCACCACCGCTCTATTCTGATGAGCAGTTCTTC,CASSPPLYSDEQFF
TRBJ1-5,NA,TRBV10-1,NA,TGCGCCAGCAGTGAGGGGGGGACCAATCAGCCCCAGCATTTT,CASSEGGTNQPQHF
TRBJ2-7,NA,TRBV10-1,TRBD1,TGCGCCAGCAGTGAGGGGCAGGGGGCAGCGGAGCAGTACTTC,CASSEGQGAAEQYF
TRBJ2-1,NA,TRBV6-1,TRBD2,TGTGCCAGCAGTGAACATGGCGGGAGGGAGGGTAATGAGCAGTTCTTC,CASSEHGGREGNEQFF
TRBJ1-2,NA,TRBV5-6,TRBD1,TGTGCCAGCAGTCAAACAGGGGGAAGCTATGGCTACACCTTC,CASSQTGGSYGYTF
TRBJ1-2,few,TRBV28,NA,TGTGCCAGCAATACGGGACGATCCTATGGCTACACCTTC,CASNTGRSYGYTF
TRBJ1-2,NA,TRBV5-1,NA,TGCGCCAGCAACCAGGGAGAGAACTATGGCTACACCTTC,CASNQGENYGYTF
TRBJ2-7,NA,TRBV18,NA,TGTGCCAGCTCACCACAGGGGTTCGAGCAGTACTTC,CASSPQGFEQYF
TRBJ1-1,NA,TRBV7-9,NA,TGTGCCAGCAGCTTAGAGAAAGGGACTGAAGCTTTCTTT,CASSLEKGTEAFF
TRBJ2-4,NA,TRBV23-1,NA,TGCGCCAGCAGTCAATTCCAGGGGTCCAAAAACATTCAGTACTTC,CASSQFQGSKNIQYF
TRBJ1-1,NA,TRBV6-5,NA,TGTGCCACCAGGGTAAGTCGGACTGAAGCTTTCTTT,CATRVSRTEAFF